Following are 14 T cell receptor beta chains from one sample sequenced in a study of cytomegalovirus exposure and HLA in healthy donors. The PCR used 60 Vbeta and 13 Jbeta primers. The method was immunoSEQ multiplex PCR; TCRdb's version includes in-frame clones alone and lacks a portion of them. The repertoire holds under 200,000 clones, with over 75% as singletons. Sequencing was carried out using PBMCs. These TCRs come from a man between 60 and 70 years old in good health and CMV-seronegative.

This clone was observed a handful of times. The V and J genes are TRBV2 and TRBJ2-5, with TRBD2 matching 11 bases. The CDR3 totals 18 residues. Germline values: CDR1 SNHLY, CDR2 FYNNEI. The V segment lost 6 bases and the J segment 4 bases; nucleotides outside the gene matches: 16. The CDR3 DNA is TGTGCCAGCAGCGCCGGGACTAGCGGACCACTCGGGGGAGAGACCCAGTACTTC. This codes for CASSAGTSGPLGGETQYF.

This chain links TRBV11-2 with TRBJ2-5; tentative D call: TRBD2 (6 bases). The V end was cut by 1 base, the J end by 4 bases, with 7 bases between. CDR1 and CDR2 (germline): SGHAT, FQNNGV. The CDR3 has 13 residues. CDR3 nucleotide sequence: TGTGCCAGCAGCTTAGGGGGAGGAGAGACCCAGTACTTC. Its protein product is CASSLGGGETQYF.

The chain is built from TRBV5-1 and TRBJ1-4; 9 nucleotides line up with TRBD1. The CDR3 extends over 16 amino acids. V shed 5 bases, J shed 3 bases, and the junction held 8 bases outside the gene matches. Germline V CDR1 and CDR2: SGHRS, YFSETQ. This chain's CDR3 is CASRAGTGSPNEKLFF. Here the CDR3 DNA reads TGCGCCAGCAGAGCCGGGACAGGGTCCCCTAATGAAAAACTGTTTTTT.

V is TRBV7-9 and J is TRBJ1-2, with TRBD1 matching over 7 bases. Germline V CDR1 and CDR2: SEHNR, FQNEAQ (reference sequence). J lost 0 bases, V lost 5 bases, and 12 bases had no gene match. The CDR3 extends over 17 amino acids. CDR3 sequence (DNA): TGTGCCAGCAGCCTCCGACAGGGCAATTCATCTAACTATGGCTACACCTTC. Protein: CASSLRQGNSSNYGYTF.

This clone was recorded a few times. V is TRBV9 and J is TRBJ1-3; D is possibly TRBD1 (5 bases). The CDR3 contains 18 residues. Trimming shortened V by 0 bases and J by 0 bases, and 16 bases separated the two germline ends. The germline V gene encodes CDR1 SGDLS and CDR2 YYNGEE. This CDR3 reads CASSVAKSDRPSGNTIYF. DNA of the CDR3: TGTGCCAGCAGCGTAGCGAAATCCGACAGACCCTCTGGAAACACCATATATTTT.

This chain uses TRBV6-5 with TRBJ1-1, with a weak D call TRBD1 (5 bases). Germline V CDR1 and CDR2: MNHEY, SVGAGI. CDR3 length equals 14 residues. V shed 5 bases and J shed 4 bases, with 14 bases lying between them. The CDR3 sequence is CASSLQGRVTEAFF. The CDR3 DNA follows: TGTGCCAGCAGTCTCCAGGGCAGGGTCACTGAAGCTTTCTTT.

The chain combines TRBV19 with TRBJ2-2, with D possibly being TRBD2 (5 bases). Trimming removed 6 bases at V and 4 bases at J, with 18 bases between. This CDR3 spans 16 amino acids. CDR1 LNHDA and CDR2 SQIVND come from the germline V gene (reference sequence). DNA of the CDR3: TGTGCCAGTAGAGTCCGTGCGGACTCCCCCACCGGGGAGCTGTTTTTT. Its translation is CASRVRADSPTGELFF.

CDR3 in DNA: TGCGCCAGCAGTGACCAAGCCGGGACTAGCGGGAGATGGTACAATGAGCAGTTCTTC. Its translation: CASSDQAGTSGRWYNEQFF. The J gene is TRBJ2-1, the V gene TRBV10-2, with TRBD2 matching over 14 bases. Germline values: CDR1 WSHSY, CDR2 SAAADI. CDR3 length: 19 residues. Trimming removed 3 bases from V and 4 bases from J; junction bases left unmatched: 11.

V is TRBV19 and J is TRBJ1-4; 7 nucleotides agree with TRBD1. The germline gives CDR1 LNHDA, CDR2 SQIVND (reference sequence). The V segment lost 5 bases and the J segment 6 bases; nucleotides outside the gene matches: 6. The CDR3 is 14 amino acids. The CDR3 nucleotides read TGTGCCAGTAGTGCGACAGGGAACTATGAAAAACTGTTTTTT. Translation gives CASSATGNYEKLFF.

The sample holds many counts of this clone. V is TRBV7-9 and J is TRBJ1-3, with TRBD1 identical over 10 bases. The V and J ends lost 5 bases and 8 bases, in that order; junction bases with no gene match: 21. The CDR3 has 19 amino acids. Germline V gene data show CDR1 as SEHNR and CDR2 as FQNEAQ (reference sequence). The CDR3 DNA reads as TGTGCCAGCAGCGAAGGGGGACAGGGGACAGAACACCCCACGGACACCATATATTTT. It codes for CASSEGGQGTEHPTDTIYF.

V is TRBV2 and J is TRBJ1-1, with a tentative D call TRBD1 (6 bases). The CDR3 runs to 14 residues. With 10 bases removed from V and 3 bases from J, the gap between germline ends came to 18 bases. CDR1 is SNHLY, CDR2 FYNNEI, per germline. The CDR3, as DNA: TGTGCCATTCAGGGGCCGGGTAGGGACACTGAAGCTTTCTTT. It encodes CAIQGPGRDTEAFF. Filled out from reference TRBV2 and TRBJ1-1, the complete variable domain reads EPEVTQTPSHQVTQMGQEVILRCVPISNHLYFYWYRQILGQKVEFLVSFYNNEISEKSEIFDDQFSVERPDGSNFTLKIRSTKLEDSAMYFCAIQGPGRDTEAFFGQGTRLTVV.

The V call is TRBV7-2, the J call TRBJ2-7, with D tentatively TRBD2 (6 bases). V lost 4 bases and J lost 6, with 13 bases in between. Per germline, CDR1 SGHTA and CDR2 FQGNSA. The CDR3 totals 13 residues. CDR3 loop: CASSSDLAIEQYF. CDR3 nucleotide sequence: TGTGCCAGCAGCTCCGACCTAGCGATCGAGCAGTACTTC.

This clone has only a few counts. The genes are TRBV2 and TRBJ2-5; 8 positions agree with TRBD2. V lost 5 bases, J lost 5 bases, and 16 bases stayed unmatched. The germline V gene encodes CDR1 SNHLY and CDR2 FYNNEI. This CDR3 is 17 amino acids long. The CDR3 DNA is TGTGCCAGCAGTTCACGGGGACTAGTTTCCCTACTGGAGACCCAGTACTTC. This sequence encodes CASSSRGLVSLLETQYF.

This clone occurred once. CDR3 protein: CATSAGRGKFF. The CDR3 DNA reads as TGTGCCACCAGCGCCGGCAGGGGGAAGTTCTTC. This rearrangement joins TRBV15 to TRBJ2-1; 7 bases match TRBD1. The CDR3 runs 11 residues. CDR1 and CDR2 from the germline V gene are LNHNV and YYDKDF (reference sequence). The V segment lost 5 bases and the J segment 14 bases; nucleotides outside the gene matches: 6. Combining the CDR3 with reference TRBV15 and TRBJ2-1 gives the whole variable domain DAMVIQNPRYQVTQFGKPVTLSCSQTLNHNVMYWYQQKSSQAPKLLFHYYDKDFNNEADTPDNFQSRRPNTSFCFLDIRSPGLGDTAMYLCATSAGRGKFFGPGTRLTVL.